These 16 T cell receptor beta chains came from one sample sequenced in a study of blood T cell repertoires in COVID-19 (dated by TCRdb to 2018 to 2020). Library preparation employed the immunoSEQ multiplex PCR assay. TCRdb obtained this table from immuneACCESS and retained in-frame rearrangements with V and J assigned. These tables miss some clones; where compared with another copy, unresolved V genes account for less than half of the shortfall, and the remainder is unexplained. A total of about 62,000 clones appear in this sample, about 75% of them only once. The ten largest clonotypes hold roughly 50% of the sample. Sequenced material: PBMCs or T cells enriched from blood (not recorded which). All receptors come from a woman in her sixties or seventies who had been exposed to COVID-19.

This clone was seen ten or more times. The V gene is TRBV3-1 (or the pseudogene TRBV3-2), the J gene TRBJ1-2, with D possibly matching TRBD1 (6 bases). This CDR3 spans 15 amino acids. V was shortened by 4 bases and J by 0 bases, with 12 bases between the two germline ends. The germline CDR1 and CDR2 sequences are LGHDT and YNNKEL (reference sequence). The CDR3 bases are TGTGCCAGCAGCCCAACAGGACAGCCTAACTATGGCTACACCTTC. This codes for CASSPTGQPNYGYTF.

The J gene is TRBJ2-7, the V gene TRBV28; 13 bases are a match to TRBD2. Germline V lookup: CDR1 MDHEN, CDR2 SYDVKM. This CDR3 comprises 17 residues. V lost 4 bases, J lost 0 bases, and 6 bases stayed unmatched. The CDR3 spells CASSYGLAGAISYEQYF. The CDR3 bases are TGTGCCAGCAGTTATGGACTAGCGGGAGCAATCTCCTACGAGCAGTACTTC.

This rearrangement joins TRBV6-2 or TRBV6-3 to TRBJ1-5; 11 bases agree with TRBD1. This CDR3 is 17 amino acids long. J was trimmed by 6 bases and V by 4 bases; bases with no gene match: 11. CDR1 and CDR2 (germline): MNHEY, SVGEGT. The CDR3 protein is CASSWDRGISTGQPQHF. DNA for the CDR3: TGTGCCAGCAGTTGGGACAGGGGGATTTCGACGGGTCAGCCCCAGCATTTT.

This clone was recorded once. The chain joins TRBV30 to TRBJ1-5; a possible D gene is TRBD1 (6 bases). CDR1 GTSNPN and CDR2 SVGIG come from the germline V gene (reference sequence). The V end was cut by 2 bases, the J end by 3 bases, with 17 bases between. The CDR3 has 16 amino acids. The chain's CDR3 is CAWSTYGGTANQPQHF. CDR3 sequence (DNA): TGTGCCTGGAGTACTTATGGGGGCACCGCCAATCAGCCCCAGCATTTT.

The chain uses TRBV18 and TRBJ2-5, with D possibly being TRBD1 (6 bases). V was cut by 5 bases and J by 1 base, with 14 bases left in between. Germline lookup yields CDR1 KGHSH and CDR2 LQKENI. The CDR3 consists of 15 residues. The chain's CDR3 is CASSVRWDTQETQYF. The CDR3 DNA reads TGTGCCAGCTCAGTTCGTTGGGACACCCAAGAGACCCAGTACTTC.

This clone was detected only once. The V call is TRBV4-1, the J call TRBJ2-2; possible D gene TRBD2, 6 bases. The ends were cut back, 1 base at V and 7 bases at J, with 13 bases in the middle. The CDR3 has 15 amino acids. The germline gives CDR1 MGHRA, CDR2 YSYEKL. The CDR3 loop is CASSQVSGSVGELFF. DNA of the CDR3: TGCGCCAGCAGCCAAGTGAGCGGGTCTGTCGGGGAGCTGTTTTTT.

The rearrangement links TRBV27 to TRBJ2-1; 8 nucleotides align to TRBD2. Germline CDR1 MNHEY, CDR2 SMNVEV (reference sequence). The J segment lost 6 bases and the V segment lost 5 bases, leaving 9 bases of the junction unmatched. The CDR3 loop spans 15 amino acids. The CDR3 is CASSPLAGWPNEQFF. In nucleotides, the CDR3 is TGTGCCAGCAGTCCCCTAGCGGGTTGGCCCAATGAGCAGTTCTTC.

This chain joins TRBV13 and TRBJ2-3; 10 nucleotides align to TRBD2. V shed 4 bases, J shed 2 bases, and the junction held 3 bases outside the gene matches. The CDR3 loop spans 15 amino acids. In germline, CDR1 is PRHDT, CDR2 FYEKMQ (reference sequence). The CDR3 sequence: CASSWGLANTDTQYF. In DNA, the CDR3 is TGTGCCAGCAGCTGGGGACTAGCGAACACAGATACGCAGTATTTT.

V and J are TRBV7-9 and TRBJ1-3, with 12 bases identical to TRBD1. This CDR3 is 18 amino acids long. The germline gives CDR1 SEHNR, CDR2 FQNEAQ (reference sequence). The V and J ends lost 5 bases and 4 bases, in that order; junction bases with no gene match: 12. CDR3 amino acids: CASSGTGTGGRDGNTIYF. The CDR3 region has the DNA TGTGCCAGCAGCGGGACCGGGACAGGGGGCAGAGACGGAAACACCATATATTTT.

The J gene is TRBJ2-3, the V gene TRBV6-5; 10 nucleotides match TRBD2. This CDR3 contains 15 residues. Germline CDR1 MNHEY, CDR2 SVGAGI. J was trimmed by 5 bases and V by 0 bases; bases with no gene match: 2. The CDR3, as DNA: TGTGCCAGCAGTTACTCCCCTAGCGGGAGAGATACGCAGTATTTT. Translation: CASSYSPSGRDTQYF.

The V call is TRBV5-5, the J call TRBJ2-7, with TRBD1 identical over 8 bases. The CDR3 length is 14 residues. With 0 bases clipped from V and 6 bases from J, the junction kept 5 bases outside the gene matches. The germline CDR1 and CDR2 sequences are SGHKS and YYEKEE (reference sequence). In DNA, the CDR3 is TGTGCCAGCAGCTTGGCTTGGACAGGGCCCGAGCAGTACTTC. The encoded protein is CASSLAWTGPEQYF. The whole variable domain, filled in from reference TRBV5-5 and TRBJ2-7, reads DAGVTQSPTHLIKTRGQQVTLRCSPISGHKSVSWYQQVLGQGPQFIFQYYEKEERGRGNFPDRFSARQFPNYSSELNVNALLLGDSALYLCASSLAWTGPEQYFGPGTRLTVT.

The rearrangement joins TRBV23-1 to TRBJ2-7, with unresolved D. TRBV23-1 has ORF status, its function being uncertain. Trimming shortened V by 7 bases and J by 1 base, and 11 bases separated the two germline ends. The CDR3 is made up of 13 amino acids. CDR3 sequence: CASTSDKSYEQYF. The CDR3 DNA reads TGCGCCAGCACATCAGACAAATCCTACGAGCAGTACTTC.

The V call is TRBV7-9, the J call TRBJ1-1; no firm D call. Deletions cut 1 base from V and 0 bases from J, with 6 bases between. CDR1 SEHNR and CDR2 FQNEAQ come from the germline V gene (reference sequence). This CDR3 is 14 amino acids long. The CDR3 region is CASSLEQLNTEAFF. The DNA of the CDR3 is TGTGCCAGCAGCTTAGAACAGCTGAACACTGAAGCTTTCTTT.

For the CDR3, the DNA is TGTGCCAGCAGCTTACTAGCGGGAGGGTCGGGTAATGAGCAGTTCTTC. This gives the protein CASSLLAGGSGNEQFF. This chain joins TRBV7-2 and TRBJ2-1, with TRBD2 matching over 12 bases. Trimming took 2 bases from V and 7 from J; bases not matched to a gene: 6. Germline V gives CDR1 SGHTA, CDR2 FQGNSA. The CDR3 length is 16 residues.

The chain has TRBV28 and TRBJ2-7; perhaps TRBD1 as D (5 bases). The V end was cut by 10 bases, the J end by 2 bases, with 15 bases between. Germline V gene data show CDR1 as MDHEN and CDR2 as SYDVKM. The CDR3 totals 13 residues. This chain's CDR3 is CAIHGQGTYEQYF. The CDR3 DNA follows: TGTGCCATACATGGACAAGGAACCTACGAGCAGTACTTC.

This clone was recorded once. The chain is built from TRBV7-3 and TRBJ1-1; 9 nucleotides agree with TRBD1. V lost 1 base, J lost 4 bases, and 4 bases stayed unmatched. This CDR3 has 15 residues. Germline lookup yields CDR1 SGHTA and CDR2 FQGTGA. The DNA of the CDR3 is TGTGCCAGCAGCTTAAGGACAGGGGAACTCACTGAAGCTTTCTTT. Amino acid sequence: CASSLRTGELTEAFF.